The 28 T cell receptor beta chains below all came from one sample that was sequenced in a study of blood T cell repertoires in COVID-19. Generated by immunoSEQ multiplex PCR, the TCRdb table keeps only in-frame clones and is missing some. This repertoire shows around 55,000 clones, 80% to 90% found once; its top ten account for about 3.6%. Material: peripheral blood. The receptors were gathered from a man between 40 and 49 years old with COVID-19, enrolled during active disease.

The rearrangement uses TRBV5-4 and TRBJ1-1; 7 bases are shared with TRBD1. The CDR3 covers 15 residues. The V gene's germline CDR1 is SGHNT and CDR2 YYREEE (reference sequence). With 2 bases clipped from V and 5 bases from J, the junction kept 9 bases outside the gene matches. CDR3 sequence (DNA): TGTGCCAGCAGCTTCAACTCAGGGGGTGGAACTGAAGCTTTCTTT. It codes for CASSFNSGGGTEAFF.

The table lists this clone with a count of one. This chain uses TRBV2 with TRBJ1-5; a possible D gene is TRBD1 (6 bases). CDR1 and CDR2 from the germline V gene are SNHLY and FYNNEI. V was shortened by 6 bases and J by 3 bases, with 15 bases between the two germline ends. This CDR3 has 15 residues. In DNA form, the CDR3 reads TGTGCCAGCAGGCCAGGGGTGGGGTCCAATCAGCCCCAGCATTTT. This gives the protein CASRPGVGSNQPQHF.

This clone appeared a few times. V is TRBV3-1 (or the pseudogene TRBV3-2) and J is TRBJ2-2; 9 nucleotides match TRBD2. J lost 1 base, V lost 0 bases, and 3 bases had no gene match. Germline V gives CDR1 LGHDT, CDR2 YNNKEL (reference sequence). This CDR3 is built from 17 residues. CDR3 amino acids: CASSQDLAGVNTGELFF. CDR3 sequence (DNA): TGTGCCAGCAGCCAAGATTTAGCGGGGGTGAACACCGGGGAGCTGTTTTTT.

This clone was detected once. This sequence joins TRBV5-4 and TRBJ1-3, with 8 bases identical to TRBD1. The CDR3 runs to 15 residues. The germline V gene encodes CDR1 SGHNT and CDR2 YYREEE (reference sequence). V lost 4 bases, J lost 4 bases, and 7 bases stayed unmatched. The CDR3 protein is CASSTRTGNGNTIYF. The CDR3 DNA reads TGTGCCAGCAGCACCCGGACAGGGAACGGAAACACCATATATTTT.

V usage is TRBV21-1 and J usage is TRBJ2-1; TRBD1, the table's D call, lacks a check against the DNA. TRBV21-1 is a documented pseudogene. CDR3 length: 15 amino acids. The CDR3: CASSKAGTGLNEQFF. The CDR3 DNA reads TGTGCCAGCAGCAAAGCGGGGACAGGGCTCAATGAGCAGTTCTTC.

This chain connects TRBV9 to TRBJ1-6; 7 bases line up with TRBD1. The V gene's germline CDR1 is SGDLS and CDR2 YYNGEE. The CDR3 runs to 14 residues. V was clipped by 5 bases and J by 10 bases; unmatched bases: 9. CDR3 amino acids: CASSWTDRDSPLHF. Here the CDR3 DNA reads TGTGCCAGCAGTTGGACCGACAGGGACTCACCCCTCCACTTT.

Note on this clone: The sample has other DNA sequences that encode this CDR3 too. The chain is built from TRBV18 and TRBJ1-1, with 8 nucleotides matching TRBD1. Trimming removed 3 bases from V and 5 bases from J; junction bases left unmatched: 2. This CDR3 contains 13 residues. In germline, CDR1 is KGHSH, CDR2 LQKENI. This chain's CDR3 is CASSPRGRTEAFF. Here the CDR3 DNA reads TGTGCCAGCTCACCCAGGGGGCGGACTGAAGCTTTCTTT.

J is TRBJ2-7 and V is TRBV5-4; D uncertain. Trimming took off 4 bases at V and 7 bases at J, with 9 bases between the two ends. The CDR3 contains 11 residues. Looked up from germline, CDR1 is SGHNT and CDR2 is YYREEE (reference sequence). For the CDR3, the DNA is TGTGCCAGCAGCGTGCACGGGGAGCAGTACTTC. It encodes CASSVHGEQYF.

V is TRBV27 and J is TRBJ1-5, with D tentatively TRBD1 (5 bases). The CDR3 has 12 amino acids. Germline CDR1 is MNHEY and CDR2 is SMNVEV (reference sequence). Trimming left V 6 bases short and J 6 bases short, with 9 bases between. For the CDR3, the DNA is TGTGCCAGCAGAACAGGCGGTCAGCCCCAGCATTTT. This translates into CASRTGGQPQHF.

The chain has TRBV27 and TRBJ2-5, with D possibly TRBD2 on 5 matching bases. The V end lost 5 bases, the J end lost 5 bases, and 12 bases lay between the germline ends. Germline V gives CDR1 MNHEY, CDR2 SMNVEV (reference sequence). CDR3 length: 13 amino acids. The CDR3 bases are TGTGCCAGCAGTACCCCGGGGATGGAGACCCAGTACTTC. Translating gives CASSTPGMETQYF.

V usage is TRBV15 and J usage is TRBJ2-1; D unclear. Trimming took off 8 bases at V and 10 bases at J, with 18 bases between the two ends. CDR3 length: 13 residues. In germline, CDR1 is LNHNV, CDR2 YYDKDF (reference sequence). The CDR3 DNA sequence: TGTGCCACCCAACTCGGCCTTGGCGGCGAGCAGTTCTTC. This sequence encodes CATQLGLGGEQFF.

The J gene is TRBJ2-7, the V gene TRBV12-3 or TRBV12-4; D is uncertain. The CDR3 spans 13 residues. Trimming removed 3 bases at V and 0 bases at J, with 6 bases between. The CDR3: CASSFYSSYEQYF. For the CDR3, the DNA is TGTGCCAGCAGTTTCTACAGCTCCTACGAGCAGTACTTC.

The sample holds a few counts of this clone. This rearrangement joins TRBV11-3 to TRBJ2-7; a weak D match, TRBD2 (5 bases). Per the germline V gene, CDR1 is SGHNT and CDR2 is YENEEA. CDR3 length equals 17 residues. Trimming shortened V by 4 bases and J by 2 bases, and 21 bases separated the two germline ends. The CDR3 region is CASSSSIGLTGTYEQYF. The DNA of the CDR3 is TGTGCCAGCAGCTCCTCAATCGGACTCACCGGTACCTACGAGCAGTACTTC.

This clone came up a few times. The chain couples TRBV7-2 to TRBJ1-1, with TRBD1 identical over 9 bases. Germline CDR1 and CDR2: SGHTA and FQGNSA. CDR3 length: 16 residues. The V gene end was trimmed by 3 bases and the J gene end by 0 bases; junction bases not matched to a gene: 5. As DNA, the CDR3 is TGTGCCAGCAGCTTTGGACAGGGGCGGGTGAACACTGAAGCTTTCTTT. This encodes CASSFGQGRVNTEAFF.

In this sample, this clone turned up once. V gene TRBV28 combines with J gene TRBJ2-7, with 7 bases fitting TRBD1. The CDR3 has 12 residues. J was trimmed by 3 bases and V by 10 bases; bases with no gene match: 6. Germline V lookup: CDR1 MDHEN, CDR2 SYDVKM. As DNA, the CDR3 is TGTGCCACTTCCCGGGACAGCTACGAGCAGTACTTC. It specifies CATSRDSYEQYF.

CDR3 sequence (DNA): TGTGCCAGCAGCCCAAGTGGGAGCGGGAGAAACAATGAGCAGTTCTTC. Protein: CASSPSGSGRNNEQFF. This rearrangement joins TRBV3-1 (or the pseudogene TRBV3-2) to TRBJ2-1; 8 positions match TRBD2. Germline trimming cut 4 bases from V and 5 bases from J; bases unmatched to any gene: 10. Germline-derived CDR1 and CDR2 are LGHDT and YNNKEL (reference sequence). This CDR3 contains 16 residues.

CDR3 in DNA: TGCGCCAGCAGTCAACCGAAAGGAGACAGGGGGTTCCCCTATGGCTACACCTTC. It yields the protein CASSQPKGDRGFPYGYTF. The gene calls are TRBV23-1 and TRBJ1-2; 9 bases map to TRBD1. TRBV23-1 is annotated as an ORF whose role is uncertain. The CDR3 runs 18 residues. The trim removed 2 bases at V and 4 bases at J, leaving 14 bases unmatched.

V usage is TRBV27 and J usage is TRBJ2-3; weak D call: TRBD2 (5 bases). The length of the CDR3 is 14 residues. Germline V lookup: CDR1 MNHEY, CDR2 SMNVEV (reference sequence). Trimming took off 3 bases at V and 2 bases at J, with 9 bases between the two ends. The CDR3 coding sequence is TGTGCCAGCAGTTTGACGGAGGACACAGATACGCAGTATTTT. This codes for CASSLTEDTDTQYF.

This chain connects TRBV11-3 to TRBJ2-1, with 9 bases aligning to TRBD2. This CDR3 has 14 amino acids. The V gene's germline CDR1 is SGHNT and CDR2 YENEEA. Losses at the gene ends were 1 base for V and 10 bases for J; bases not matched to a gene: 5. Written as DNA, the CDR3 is TGTGCCAGCAGCTTAGGCGGGGGGGCAGGGGAGCAGTTCTTC. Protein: CASSLGGGAGEQFF. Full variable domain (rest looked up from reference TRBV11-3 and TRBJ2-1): EAGVVQSPRYKIIEKKQPVAFWCNPISGHNTLYWYLQNLGQGPELLIRYENEEAVDDSQLPKDRFSAERLKGVDSTLKIQPAELGDSAVYLCASSLGGGAGEQFFGPGTRLTVL.

CDR3 residues: CASSPTGVTGELFF. The CDR3 DNA reads as TGTGCCAGCTCACCAACAGGGGTCACCGGGGAGCTGTTTTTT. The V and J genes are TRBV18 and TRBJ2-2; 7 bases line up with TRBD1. Trimming took 2 bases from V and 4 from J; bases not matched to a gene: 1. There are 14 residues in the CDR3. Germline CDR1 and CDR2: KGHSH and LQKENI.

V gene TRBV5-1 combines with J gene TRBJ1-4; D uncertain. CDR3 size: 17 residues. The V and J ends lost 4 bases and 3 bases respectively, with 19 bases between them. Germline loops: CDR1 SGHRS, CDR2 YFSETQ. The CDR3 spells CASSHGFSLEANEKLFF. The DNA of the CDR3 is TGCGCCAGCAGCCATGGGTTCTCTTTAGAGGCTAATGAAAAACTGTTTTTT.

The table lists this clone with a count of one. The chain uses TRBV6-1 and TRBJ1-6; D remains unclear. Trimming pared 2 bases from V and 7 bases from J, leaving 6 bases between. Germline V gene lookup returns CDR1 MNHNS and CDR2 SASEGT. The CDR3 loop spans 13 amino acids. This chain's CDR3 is CASSELRNSPLHF. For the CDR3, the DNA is TGTGCCAGCAGTGAATTGAGAAATTCACCCCTCCACTTT.

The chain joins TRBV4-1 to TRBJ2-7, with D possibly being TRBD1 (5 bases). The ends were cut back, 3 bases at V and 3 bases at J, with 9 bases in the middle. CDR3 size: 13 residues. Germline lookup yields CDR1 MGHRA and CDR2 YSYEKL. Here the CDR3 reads CASSQTTGYEQYF. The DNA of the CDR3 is TGCGCCAGCAGCCAGACCACAGGCTACGAGCAGTACTTC.

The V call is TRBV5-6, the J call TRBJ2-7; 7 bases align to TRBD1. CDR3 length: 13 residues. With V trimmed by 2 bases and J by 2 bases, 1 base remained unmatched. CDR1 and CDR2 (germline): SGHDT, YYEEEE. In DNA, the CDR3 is TGTGCCAGCAGCTTTGACAGGGCCTACGAGCAGTACTTC. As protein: CASSFDRAYEQYF.

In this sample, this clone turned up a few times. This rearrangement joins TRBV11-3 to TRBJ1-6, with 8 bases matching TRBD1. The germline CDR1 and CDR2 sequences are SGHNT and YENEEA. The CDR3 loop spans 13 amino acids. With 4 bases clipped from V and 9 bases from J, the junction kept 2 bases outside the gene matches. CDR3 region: CASSYDRGSPLHF. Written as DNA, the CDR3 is TGTGCCAGCAGCTATGACAGGGGTTCACCCCTCCACTTT.

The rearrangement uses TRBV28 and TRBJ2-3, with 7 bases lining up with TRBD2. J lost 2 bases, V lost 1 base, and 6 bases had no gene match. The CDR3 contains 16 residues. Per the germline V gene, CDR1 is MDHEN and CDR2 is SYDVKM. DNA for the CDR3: TGTGCCAGCAGTTTATCGAGCGGGATAGTCACAGATACGCAGTATTTT. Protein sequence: CASSLSSGIVTDTQYF. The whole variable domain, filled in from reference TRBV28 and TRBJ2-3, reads DVKVTQSSRYLVKRTGEKVFLECVQDMDHENMFWYRQDPGLGLRLIYFSYDVKMKEKGDIPEGYSVSREKKERFSLILESASTNQTSMYLCASSLSSGIVTDTQYFGPGTRLTVL.

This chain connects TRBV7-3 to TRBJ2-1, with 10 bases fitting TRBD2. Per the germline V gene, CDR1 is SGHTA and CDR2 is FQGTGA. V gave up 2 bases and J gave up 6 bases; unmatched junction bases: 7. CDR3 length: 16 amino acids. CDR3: CASSLEPGLAFNEQFF. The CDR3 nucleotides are TGTGCCAGCAGCTTAGAGCCGGGACTAGCGTTCAATGAGCAGTTCTTC.

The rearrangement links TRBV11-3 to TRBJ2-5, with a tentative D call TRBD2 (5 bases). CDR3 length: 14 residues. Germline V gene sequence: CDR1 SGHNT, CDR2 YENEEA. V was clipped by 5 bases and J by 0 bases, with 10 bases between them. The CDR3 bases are TGTGCCAGCAGCCGTAGCGTACACCAAGAGACCCAGTACTTC. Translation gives CASSRSVHQETQYF.